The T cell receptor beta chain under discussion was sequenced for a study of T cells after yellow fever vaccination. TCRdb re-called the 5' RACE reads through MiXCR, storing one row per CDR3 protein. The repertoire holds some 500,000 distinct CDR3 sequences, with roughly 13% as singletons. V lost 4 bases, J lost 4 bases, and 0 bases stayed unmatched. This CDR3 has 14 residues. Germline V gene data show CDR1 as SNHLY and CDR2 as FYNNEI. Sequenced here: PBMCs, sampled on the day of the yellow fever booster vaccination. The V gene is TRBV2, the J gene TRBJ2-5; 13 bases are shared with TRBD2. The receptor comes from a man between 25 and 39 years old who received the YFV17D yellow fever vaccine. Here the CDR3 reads CASSGLAGGETQYF. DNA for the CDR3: TGTGCCAGCAGTGGACTAGCGGGAGGAGAGACCCAGTACTTC. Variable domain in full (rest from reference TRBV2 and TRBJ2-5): EPEVTQTPSHQVTQMGQEVILRCVPISNHLYFYWYRQILGQKVEFLVSFYNNEISEKSEIFDDQFSVERPDGSNFTLKIRSTKLEDSAMYFCASSGLAGGETQYFGPGTRLLVL.